This T cell receptor beta chain is drawn from a study of CD8 T cells in ankylosing spondylitis. The study's findings and limits: About 8 highly homologous variants made up a TCR beta motif, and this motif appeared characteristic of ankylosing spondylitis blood. Reactive arthritis synovial fluid and blood were previously reported to contain some motif variants.

The table lists this clonotype with many counts. The antigen is undetermined. MiXCR, applied by TCRdb to the 5' RACE reads, yields one record per CDR3 protein. This table holds hundreds of thousands of distinct CDR3 sequences, 8% to 10% found once. The TCR originated in a female donor with ankylosing spondylitis or in good health (not recorded which). The sample consisted of blood, either unsorted or a sorted T cell fraction (not recorded which).

The DNA of the CDR3 is TGTGCCACCAGTGATGCCTGGACTAGCGGGCCCACCGGGGAGCTGTTTTTT. Protein product: CATSDAWTSGPTGELFF. The chain is built from TRBV24-1 and TRBJ2-2, with TRBD2 matching 11 bases. Germline CDR1 is KGHDR and CDR2 is SFDVKD. The CDR3 covers 17 residues. Trimming took 3 bases from V and 4 from J; bases not matched to a gene: 6.